Below, 12 T cell receptor beta chains from the same sample are listed, as sequenced in a study of CD8+CD57+ T cells in acquired aplastic anemia. CDR3 and TCR beta VDJ profiling relied on genomic DNA as the template. TCRdb re-analysed the reads in MiXCR, keeping a single row per CDR3 protein. The sample carries 150,000 to 200,000 distinct CDR3 sequences, around 65% recorded once. Material: sorted CD4+, CD8+, or CD8+CD57+ T cells (not recorded which) from PBMCs. The receptors come from a human donor with severe aplastic anemia or a healthy control (not recorded which).

This clonotype was detected a few times. This rearrangement joins TRBV19 to TRBJ1-5, with 11 bases aligning to TRBD1. CDR1 is LNHDA and CDR2 is SQIVND in the germline V gene (reference sequence). Trimming at V came to 6 bases and at J to 5 bases, leaving 3 bases not matched to a gene. This CDR3 contains 14 residues. The CDR3 here is CASRQDRGHQPQHF. The CDR3 coding sequence is TGTGCCAGTAGGCAGGACAGGGGGCATCAGCCCCAGCATTTT.

V is TRBV13 and J is TRBJ2-1; D may be TRBD1 (8 bases). This CDR3 is built from 16 residues. Between the trimmed V and J ends, which lost 5 bases and 5 bases, there was a span of 19 bases. CDR1 and CDR2 (germline): PRHDT, FYEKMQ (reference sequence). CDR3 amino acids: CASSQGGTGEHNEQFF. The DNA for the CDR3 is TGTGCCAGCAGCCAGGGGGGGACAGGAGAGCACAATGAGCAGTTCTTC.

The chain links TRBV7-2 to TRBJ2-3; D remains unclear. The V end was cut by 5 bases, the J end by 6 bases, with 12 bases between. From germline, CDR1 is SGHTA and CDR2 FQGNSA. The CDR3 is 13 amino acids. The chain's CDR3 is CASSPPNLDTQYF. The CDR3 DNA reads as TGTGCCAGCAGCCCCCCGAACTTGGATACGCAGTATTTT.

The V gene is TRBV20-1, the J gene TRBJ1-3; TRBD1 matches at 8 bases. V lost 2 bases to trimming and J lost 2 bases; unmatched junction nucleotides: 2. In germline, CDR1 is DFQATT, CDR2 SNEGSKA (reference sequence). The CDR3 spans 14 residues. The CDR3, as DNA: TGCAGTGCTAGACAGGGGGCTACTGGAAACACCATATATTTT. Amino acid sequence: CSARQGATGNTIYF.

This clonotype was counted ten times or more. The chain employs TRBV20-1 and TRBJ2-5; 11 bases map to TRBD1. J lost 5 bases, V lost 5 bases, and 13 bases had no gene match. This CDR3 is built from 16 residues. The V gene's germline CDR1 is DFQATT and CDR2 SNEGSKA (reference sequence). The CDR3 DNA follows: TGCAGTGCTCCCACCCTGGACAGGGGGCCAAGTGAGACCCAGTACTTC. Encoded protein: CSAPTLDRGPSETQYF.

This clonotype appeared a single time. The chain recombines TRBV3-1 with TRBJ2-4, with a weak D call TRBD2 (5 bases). Looked up from germline, CDR1 is LGHDT and CDR2 is YNNKEL (reference sequence). This CDR3 contains 14 residues. The V and J ends lost 0 bases and 8 bases respectively, with 11 bases between them. CDR3 sequence: CASSQDPGKDIQYF. The CDR3 DNA is TGTGCCAGCAGCCAAGATCCGGGGAAGGACATTCAGTACTTC.

The chain is built from TRBV7-6 and TRBJ2-7; possible D gene TRBD1, 5 bases. The V end was cut by 1 base, the J end by 1 base, with 17 bases between. CDR3 length: 17 residues. Germline CDR1 is SGHVS and CDR2 is FNYEAQ. The CDR3 coding sequence is TGTGCCAGCAGCTTAGATGTGGCAGGGCTATTTTCCTACGAGCAGTACTTC. Its translation: CASSLDVAGLFSYEQYF.

J is TRBJ1-1 and V is TRBV12-3 or TRBV12-4, with D unresolved. The CDR3 has 13 amino acids. Between the trimmed V and J ends, which lost 3 bases and 5 bases, there was a span of 10 bases. This CDR3 reads CASSLFEMTEAFF. For the CDR3, the DNA is TGTGCCAGCAGTTTGTTCGAGATGACTGAAGCTTTCTTT.

This clonotype came up a few times. This sequence joins TRBV20-1 and TRBJ2-3, with 7 bases lining up with TRBD1. CDR3 size: 13 residues. CDR1 and CDR2 from the germline V gene are DFQATT and SNEGSKA (reference sequence). The CDR3: CSAGQAAPDTQYF. CDR3 sequence (DNA): TGCAGCGCAGGACAGGCCGCCCCAGATACGCAGTATTTT.

The chain couples TRBV24-1 to TRBJ1-1; the D is unclear. Trimming cost V 2 bases and J 4 bases, with 10 bases left between them. CDR3 length equals 14 residues. The germline gives CDR1 KGHDR, CDR2 SFDVKD. CDR3: CATSDSRVSTEAFF. Here the CDR3 DNA reads TGTGCCACCAGTGATTCCCGGGTCTCCACTGAAGCTTTCTTT.

This clonotype showed up many times. CDR3 in DNA: TGTGCCAGCACGGTTGACAGGGGCTTTCAGCCCCAGCATTTT. It encodes CASTVDRGFQPQHF. V usage is TRBV2 and J usage is TRBJ1-5, with 8 bases lining up with TRBD1. CDR3 size: 14 residues. Germline assignment: CDR1 SNHLY and CDR2 FYNNEI. After removal of 7 bases from V and 6 bases from J, the junction contained 8 bases not matched to a gene.

This clonotype was observed at least ten times. The chain joins TRBV2 to TRBJ1-6; 7 positions agree with TRBD1. The junction had 6 bases not matched to a gene; V was cut back by 4 bases and J by 3 bases. The germline V gene has CDR1 SNHLY and CDR2 FYNNEI. The CDR3 spans 16 residues. CDR3 nucleotides: TGTGCCAGCAGTGCCGGGACAGCCAACTATAATTCACCCCTCCACTTT. This encodes CASSAGTANYNSPLHF.